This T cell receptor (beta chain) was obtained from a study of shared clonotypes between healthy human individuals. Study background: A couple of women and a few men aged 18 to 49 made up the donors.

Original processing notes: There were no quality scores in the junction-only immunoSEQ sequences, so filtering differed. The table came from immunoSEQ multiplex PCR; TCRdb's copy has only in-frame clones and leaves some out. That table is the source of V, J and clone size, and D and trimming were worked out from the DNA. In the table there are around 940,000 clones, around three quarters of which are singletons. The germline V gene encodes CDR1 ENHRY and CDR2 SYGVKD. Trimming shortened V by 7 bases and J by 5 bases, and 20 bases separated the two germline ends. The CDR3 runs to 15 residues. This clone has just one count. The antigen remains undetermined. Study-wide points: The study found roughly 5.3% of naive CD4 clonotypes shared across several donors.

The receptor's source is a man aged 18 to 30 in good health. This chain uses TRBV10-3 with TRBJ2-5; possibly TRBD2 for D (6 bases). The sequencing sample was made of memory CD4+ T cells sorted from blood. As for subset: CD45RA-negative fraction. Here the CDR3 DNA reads TGTGCCATCACCCCCGAGGAGGGTAGGCGGGAGACCCAGTACTTC. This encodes CAITPEEGRRETQYF.